A selection of T cell receptor beta chains follows, all from one sample in a study of T cell responses to AZD1222 COVID-19 vaccine. The table came from immunoSEQ multiplex PCR; TCRdb's copy has only in-frame clones and leaves some out. The table includes some 100,000 clones, approximately 90% detected once. The sequenced sample was peripheral blood, obtained on day 0 of AZD1222 vaccination. All receptors come from an adult in good health. Both conserved end residues are part of each CDR3. Each record gives: V gene, J gene, clone size, D gene, CDR3 protein, CDR3 DNA. A D gene is named only where the DNA matches it firmly. A clone size is listed for some rows: how often the clone was seen (once, few, many), or a class if it is expanded.

V: TRBV27
J: TRBJ1-3
size: -
D: -
CDR3: CASSSGNTIYF
DNA: TGTGCCAGCAGTTCGGGAAACACCATATATTTT

V: TRBV10-1
J: TRBJ1-1
size: -
D: -
CDR3: CASSAAGLNTEAFF
DNA: TGCGCCAGCAGTGCGGCAGGATTGAACACTGAAGCTTTCTTT

V: TRBV28
J: TRBJ2-7
size: -
D: TRBD1
CDR3: CASSSPGTGGAEQYF
DNA: TGTGCCAGCAGTTCTCCCGGGACAGGGGGGGCCGAGCAGTACTTC

V: TRBV6-1
J: TRBJ2-1
size: -
D: -
CDR3: CASSARDTEPYNEQFF
DNA: TGTGCCAGCAGTGCAAGGGACACTGAACCCTACAATGAGCAGTTCTTC

V: TRBV3-1/TRBV3-2
J: TRBJ2-7
size: few
D: TRBD2
CDR3: CASSQAAGGAYEQYF
DNA: TGTGCCAGCAGCCAAGCTGCGGGAGGAGCCTACGAGCAGTACTTC

V: TRBV28
J: TRBJ2-7
size: -
D: TRBD1
CDR3: CATKPPPGQGAYEQYF
DNA: TGTGCCACCAAACCCCCCCCGGGACAGGGAGCCTACGAGCAGTACTTC

V: TRBV7-6
J: TRBJ1-6
size: once
D: -
CDR3: CASSLVGSPLHF
DNA: TGTGCCAGCAGCTTAGTCGGTTCACCCCTCCACTTT

V: TRBV9
J: TRBJ1-5
size: -
D: -
CDR3: CASTPVRGWGNNQPQHF
DNA: TGTGCCAGCACCCCAGTAAGGGGTTGGGGAAACAATCAGCCCCAGCATTTT

V: TRBV7-2
J: TRBJ2-5
size: -
D: TRBD1
CDR3: CASSLVAGQGRETQYF
DNA: TGTGCCAGCAGCTTAGTCGCGGGACAGGGGAGAGAGACCCAGTACTTC

V: TRBV2
J: TRBJ1-1
size: -
D: -
CDR3: CASSPPGVIAFF
DNA: TGTGCCAGCAGCCCACCGGGGGTTATAGCTTTCTTT

V: TRBV5-1
J: TRBJ2-3
size: -
D: -
CDR3: CASRAGNTDTQYF
DNA: TGCGCCAGCAGGGCAGGCAACACAGATACGCAGTATTTT

V: TRBV5-1
J: TRBJ1-4
size: -
D: TRBD1
CDR3: CASSFRGQDEKLFF
DNA: TGCGCCAGCAGCTTCAGGGGGCAGGATGAAAAACTGTTTTTT

V: TRBV15
J: TRBJ1-5
size: -
D: TRBD1
CDR3: CATSTGGFGNQPQHF
DNA: TGTGCCACCAGCACAGGGGGTTTTGGTAATCAGCCCCAGCATTTT

V: TRBV13
J: TRBJ2-1
size: -
D: -
CDR3: CASSPKTEGWNNEQFF
DNA: TGTGCCAGCAGCCCTAAAACAGAGGGATGGAACAATGAGCAGTTCTTC

V: TRBV7-2
J: TRBJ1-4
size: -
D: -
CDR3: CASSFKIWEKLFF
DNA: TGTGCCAGCAGCTTTAAGATTTGGGAAAAACTGTTTTTT

V: TRBV5-1
J: TRBJ1-3
size: -
D: -
CDR3: CASSLEGSPRSGNTIYF
DNA: TGCGCCAGCAGCTTGGAAGGGTCTCCTCGCTCTGGAAACACCATATATTTT

V: TRBV14
J: TRBJ2-5
size: once
D: -
CDR3: CASSQEWNKETQYF
DNA: TGTGCCAGCAGCCAAGAATGGAATAAAGAGACCCAGTACTTC

V: TRBV5-4
J: TRBJ1-2
size: -
D: -
CDR3: CASSSDRFGYGYTF
DNA: TGTGCCAGCAGCTCCGATCGGTTTGGATATGGCTACACCTTC

V: TRBV3-1/TRBV3-2
J: TRBJ1-4
size: -
D: -
CDR3: CASSPRGGLSEKLFF
DNA: TGTGCCAGCAGCCCCCGGGGGGGGCTCAGTGAAAAACTGTTTTTT

V: TRBV10-3
J: TRBJ2-7
size: -
D: TRBD1
CDR3: CAISDRQGSDEQYF
DNA: TGTGCCATCAGTGACCGACAGGGAAGCGACGAGCAGTACTTC

V: TRBV3-1/TRBV3-2
J: TRBJ2-1
size: -
D: -
CDR3: CASSQEVRGEQFF
DNA: TGTGCCAGCAGCCAAGAAGTAAGGGGTGAGCAGTTCTTC

V: TRBV7-9
J: TRBJ2-5
size: -
D: -
CDR3: CASSLNREETQYF
DNA: TGTGCCAGCAGCTTGAACAGGGAAGAGACCCAGTACTTC

V: TRBV24-1
J: TRBJ2-3
size: once
D: TRBD1
CDR3: CATSTGRTDTQYF
DNA: TGTGCCACGTCGACAGGGCGCACAGATACGCAGTATTTT

V: TRBV7-9
J: TRBJ2-5
size: -
D: TRBD2
CDR3: CASPPRREGVETQYF
DNA: TGTGCCAGCCCCCCCCGGCGGGAGGGTGTGGAGACCCAGTACTTC

V: TRBV7-6
J: TRBJ2-7
size: -
D: TRBD1
CDR3: CASSSGTGGVWEQYF
DNA: TGTGCCAGCAGCTCAGGGACAGGGGGCGTTTGGGAGCAGTACTTC

V: TRBV6-5
J: TRBJ2-5
size: -
D: -
CDR3: CASNWQAGQETQYF
DNA: TGTGCCAGCAATTGGCAGGCCGGGCAAGAGACCCAGTACTTC

V: TRBV3-1/TRBV3-2
J: TRBJ2-1
size: -
D: -
CDR3: CASSQEPRREQFF
DNA: TGTGCCAGCAGCCAGGAACCCCGACGGGAGCAGTTCTTC

V: TRBV28
J: TRBJ1-1
size: -
D: -
CDR3: CASSFSNTEAFF
DNA: TGTGCCAGCAGTTTTTCGAACACTGAAGCTTTCTTT

V: TRBV18
J: TRBJ1-1
size: -
D: -
CDR3: CASSGQLNTEAFF
DNA: TGTGCCAGCTCAGGGCAGCTGAACACTGAAGCTTTCTTT

V: TRBV4-2
J: TRBJ2-5
size: -
D: -
CDR3: CASSHLRGSQETQYF
DNA: TGTGCCAGCAGCCACCTACGGGGCTCCCAAGAGACCCAGTACTTC

V: TRBV28
J: TRBJ1-2
size: -
D: -
CDR3: CASSQTAVGGYTF
DNA: TGTGCCAGCAGTCAGACTGCCGTAGGGGGCTACACCTTC

V: TRBV11-2
J: TRBJ1-1
size: -
D: -
CDR3: CASSFGGALGTEAFF
DNA: TGTGCCAGCAGCTTCGGGGGGGCGCTCGGCACTGAAGCTTTCTTT

V: TRBV7-2
J: TRBJ1-2
size: -
D: -
CDR3: CASSLGGWVRANYGYTF
DNA: TGTGCCAGCAGCTTAGGGGGATGGGTGAGGGCAAACTATGGCTACACCTTC

V: TRBV10-3
J: TRBJ2-1
size: -
D: -
CDR3: CAISESFGGGQLYNEQFF
DNA: TGTGCCATCAGTGAGTCCTTCGGCGGGGGACAGCTTTACAATGAGCAGTTCTTC

V: TRBV19
J: TRBJ2-7
size: -
D: TRBD1
CDR3: CASSTIQGSEQYF
DNA: TGTGCCAGTAGTACGATACAGGGGTCCGAGCAGTACTTC

V: TRBV2
J: TRBJ1-2
size: -
D: -
CDR3: CASRRGGYTF
DNA: TGTGCCAGCAGGCGGGGTGGCTACACCTTC

V: TRBV30
J: TRBJ2-5
size: -
D: -
CDR3: CAWSLYQETQYF
DNA: TGTGCCTGGAGTCTTTACCAAGAGACCCAGTACTTC

V: TRBV10-1
J: TRBJ2-1
size: -
D: -
CDR3: CASSESGSAGEDEQFF
DNA: TGCGCCAGCAGTGAGTCTGGGTCCGCCGGAGAGGATGAGCAGTTCTTC

V: TRBV29-1
J: TRBJ2-1
size: -
D: -
CDR3: CSGGEQFF
DNA: TGCAGCGGGGGGGAGCAGTTCTTC

V: TRBV6-6
J: TRBJ2-3
size: -
D: TRBD2
CDR3: CASSYQAGGLLDTQYF
DNA: TGTGCCAGCAGTTACCAAGCGGGGGGGCTTCTTGATACGCAGTATTTT

V: TRBV24-1
J: TRBJ1-2
size: -
D: -
CDR3: CATSDKKQGTWGGYTF
DNA: TGTGCCACCAGTGATAAGAAACAGGGTACTTGGGGTGGCTACACCTTC

V: TRBV7-8
J: TRBJ1-6
size: -
D: -
CDR3: CASSLEPGAESPLHF
DNA: TGTGCCAGCAGCTTAGAACCGGGGGCAGAGTCACCCCTCCACTTT

V: TRBV5-1
J: TRBJ1-3
size: few
D: -
CDR3: CASSLDGRDGNTIYF
DNA: TGCGCCAGCAGCTTGGATGGTCGGGACGGAAACACCATATATTTT

V: TRBV28
J: TRBJ2-3
size: -
D: -
CDR3: CASSSPTGTIKREINPTQYF
DNA: TGTGCCAGCAGTTCCCCGACAGGGACTATTAAGCGGGAGATTAATCCTACGCAGTATTTT

V: TRBV7-9
J: TRBJ1-6
size: once
D: -
CDR3: CASSLGWGAESPLHF
DNA: TGTGCCAGCAGCTTAGGTTGGGGGGCGGAATCACCCCTCCACTTT

V: TRBV4-3
J: TRBJ2-1
size: -
D: -
CDR3: CASSQGAGTIYNEQFF
DNA: TGCGCCAGCAGCCAGGGAGCGGGTACGATCTACAATGAGCAGTTCTTC

V: TRBV19
J: TRBJ2-7
size: -
D: -
CDR3: CASSPTVNSYEQYF
DNA: TGTGCCAGTAGCCCTACGGTTAATTCCTACGAGCAGTACTTC

V: TRBV5-5
J: TRBJ2-3
size: -
D: TRBD2
CDR3: CASSTGLGPDTQYF
DNA: TGTGCCAGCAGCACGGGACTAGGCCCAGATACGCAGTATTTT

V: TRBV2
J: TRBJ1-3
size: -
D: TRBD1
CDR3: CASSGDRGRNTIYF
DNA: TGTGCCAGCAGTGGGGACAGGGGGCGTAACACCATATATTTT

V: TRBV19
J: TRBJ2-7
size: -
D: -
CDR3: CASSRAGSGYEQYF
DNA: TGTGCCAGTAGTAGGGCAGGGAGCGGCTACGAGCAGTACTTC

V: TRBV28
J: TRBJ2-1
size: -
D: -
CDR3: CASSQEGPSGDEQFF
DNA: TGTGCCAGCAGTCAGGAAGGTCCCAGCGGAGATGAGCAGTTCTTC

V: TRBV10-3
J: TRBJ2-7
size: -
D: -
CDR3: CAISDDRTSYEQYF
DNA: TGTGCCATCAGTGACGACAGGACGTCCTACGAGCAGTACTTC

V: TRBV7-9
J: TRBJ1-1
size: few
D: -
CDR3: CASRTPGRATEAFF
DNA: TGTGCCAGCCGCACACCGGGCAGGGCCACTGAAGCTTTCTTT

V: TRBV27
J: TRBJ2-7
size: -
D: TRBD1
CDR3: CASKGTGGAYEQYF
DNA: TGTGCCAGCAAAGGGACAGGTGGGGCCTACGAGCAGTACTTC

V: TRBV28
J: TRBJ1-5
size: -
D: -
CDR3: CASSFAGVDQPQHF
DNA: TGTGCCAGCAGTTTCGCAGGGGTCGATCAGCCCCAGCATTTT